The 13 T cell receptor beta chains below all came from one sample that was sequenced in a study of cytomegalovirus exposure and HLA in healthy donors. The PCR contained 60 Vbeta and 13 Jbeta primers. The assay was immunoSEQ multiplex PCR, and TCRdb's table has in-frame clones only and misses some. The sample holds under 200,000 clones; about 80% are singletons and the top ten take over 2%. The specimen was PBMCs. Receptor source: a man aged 55 to 70 in good health and CMV-seronegative.

This clone was recorded only once. V is TRBV5-1 and J is TRBJ2-5, with D unresolved. This CDR3 spans 14 amino acids. Germline assignment: CDR1 SGHRS and CDR2 YFSETQ. Trimming cost V 4 bases and J 2 bases, with 12 bases left between them. DNA of the CDR3: TGCGCCAGCAGCCGACAACGTGGTCAAGAGACCCAGTACTTC. Protein sequence: CASSRQRGQETQYF.

J is TRBJ2-7 and V is TRBV9, with D possibly TRBD1 on 6 matching bases. The germline gives CDR1 SGDLS, CDR2 YYNGEE. The germline V and J ends were trimmed by 0 bases and 2 bases, with 6 bases remaining between them. The CDR3 is 13 residues long. CDR3 loop: CASSVGTAYEQYF. The CDR3 bases are TGTGCCAGCAGCGTAGGGACAGCCTACGAGCAGTACTTC.

In regard to this clone: A junction boundary mismatches the germline segment, possibly from a read error. The chain joins TRBV5-1 to TRBJ1-1; possibly TRBD1 for D (6 bases). The CDR3 extends over 12 amino acids. Per germline, CDR1 SGHRS and CDR2 YFSETQ. This CDR3 is CASSLAGGYLIF. The CDR3 coding sequence is TGCGCCAGCAGCTTGGCTGGGGGCTACCTCATCTTT. Full variable domain (remainder filled in from reference TRBV5-1 and TRBJ1-1): KAGVTQTPRYLIKTRGQQVTLSCSPISGHRSVSWYQQTPGQGLQFLFEYFSETQRNKGNFPGRFSGRQFSNSRSEMNVSTLELGDSALYLCASSLAGGYLIFGQGTRLTVV.

The chain couples TRBV30 to TRBJ2-5; D may be TRBD2 (5 bases). The germline gives CDR1 GTSNPN, CDR2 SVGIG (reference sequence). This CDR3 spans 15 amino acids. V was pared by 0 bases and J by 2 bases, with 13 bases between. The chain's CDR3 is CAWSVLGSAQETQYF. In DNA form, the CDR3 reads TGTGCCTGGAGTGTACTGGGGAGCGCACAAGAGACCCAGTACTTC.

This clone showed up just a few times. The chain uses TRBV5-1 and TRBJ1-2; D is ambiguous. Germline values: CDR1 SGHRS, CDR2 YFSETQ. V was clipped by 2 bases and J by 1 base, with 12 bases between them. CDR3 length: 15 residues. CDR3 protein: CASSLLGRLNYGYTF. The CDR3 bases are TGCGCCAGCAGCTTACTGGGGAGGCTTAACTATGGCTACACCTTC.

This rearrangement joins TRBV19 to TRBJ1-5; 8 nucleotides align to TRBD1. This CDR3 contains 15 residues. The junction had 6 bases not matched to a gene; V was cut back by 3 bases and J by 5 bases. Germline V lookup: CDR1 LNHDA, CDR2 SQIVND (reference sequence). This CDR3 is CASSIRGPRDQPQHF. CDR3 nucleotides: TGTGCCAGTAGTATCAGGGGGCCGAGAGATCAGCCCCAGCATTTT.

The rearrangement links TRBV18 to TRBJ1-2, with D maybe TRBD1 (5 bases). The V end was cut by 2 bases, the J end by 8 bases, with 18 bases between. This CDR3 comprises 15 residues. Per germline, CDR1 KGHSH and CDR2 LQKENI. CDR3 sequence reads: CASSPATSGGIGYTF. CDR3 sequence (DNA): TGTGCCAGCTCACCAGCGACGTCGGGGGGAATCGGCTACACCTTC.

V and J are TRBV5-4 and TRBJ2-2, with 9 bases identical to TRBD1. CDR3 size: 16 residues. Germline V lookup: CDR1 SGHNT, CDR2 YYREEE (reference sequence). V was pared by 3 bases and J by 4 bases, with 7 bases of the junction left unmatched. CDR3 nucleotides: TGTGCCAGCAGCTCCCCCGGACAGGGGATCACCGGGGAGCTGTTTTTT. Amino acid sequence: CASSSPGQGITGELFF.

The chain carries TRBV19 and TRBJ1-5, with 10 bases aligning to TRBD1. Germline V gene lookup returns CDR1 LNHDA and CDR2 SQIVND (reference sequence). The J segment lost 0 bases and the V segment lost 1 base, leaving 9 bases of the junction unmatched. This CDR3 region has 19 residues. CDR3 protein: CASSIVLTGQGYSNQPQHF. The CDR3 DNA sequence: TGTGCCAGTAGTATAGTTCTTACGGGACAGGGGTATAGCAATCAGCCCCAGCATTTT.

The chain links TRBV13 to TRBJ2-7, with 8 positions matching TRBD2. The junction had 17 bases not matched to a gene; V was cut back by 4 bases and J by 0 bases. The CDR3 is 19 residues long. Germline V gene data show CDR1 as PRHDT and CDR2 as FYEKMQ (reference sequence). CDR3 amino acids: CASSSPGLGGIRHSYEQYF. CDR3 bases: TGTGCCAGCAGCTCGCCGGGACTAGGGGGAATAAGACACTCCTACGAGCAGTACTTC.

The chain has TRBV5-1 and TRBJ2-7; weak D call: TRBD1 (6 bases). Germline CDR1 is SGHRS and CDR2 is YFSETQ. There are 14 residues in the CDR3. Trimming removed 6 bases from V and 1 base from J, with 14 bases in between. The DNA of the CDR3 is TGCGCCAGCAAAACGGACAGCTCTTCCTACGAGCAGTACTTC. Translation: CASKTDSSSYEQYF.

The rearrangement joins TRBV6-6 to TRBJ2-5; TRBD2 matches 13 bases. Germline CDR1 reads MNHNY; CDR2 reads SVGAGI (reference sequence). J lost 9 bases, V lost 5 bases, and 6 bases had no gene match. The CDR3 sequence is 14 residues long. CDR3 nucleotides: TGTGCCAGCAGTAGACTAGCGGGGGGCGCTCCCCAGTACTTC. It codes for CASSRLAGGAPQYF.

Points on this clone: An end of the junction does not agree with germline; a read error may underlie this. The chain couples TRBV5-1 to TRBJ2-7; D remains unclear. Germline CDR1 SGHRS, CDR2 YFSETQ. The CDR3 covers 14 residues. The CDR3 loop reads CASSLDRRKRSQNF. CDR3 nucleotide sequence: TGCGCCAGCAGCTTGGACCGACGAAAAAGGAGCCAGAACTTC.